One and the same sample provided the 3 T cell receptor beta chains below, sequenced in a study of technical replicates of blood from a few donors. The assay was immunoSEQ multiplex PCR, and TCRdb's table has in-frame clones only and misses some. Of around 70,000 clones in the sample, around 94% were seen once. Sequenced material: T cells isolated from PBMCs. These TCRs come from a human donor in good health.

The chain couples TRBV7-3 to TRBJ1-2; unclear D gene. The V and J ends lost 5 bases and 8 bases respectively, with 18 bases between them. Germline V gives CDR1 SGHTA, CDR2 FQGTGA. The CDR3 spans 14 residues. CDR3 protein: CASSDTLTRFGYTF. In DNA form, the CDR3 reads TGTGCCAGCAGCGACACGCTGACCCGCTTCGGCTACACCTTC.

The chain uses TRBV28 and TRBJ1-2; 10 nucleotides match TRBD1. This CDR3 has 13 amino acids. CDR1 MDHEN and CDR2 SYDVKM come from the germline V gene. J was trimmed by 7 bases and V by 2 bases; bases with no gene match: 1. CDR3 residues: CASSLGTGVGYTF. As DNA, the CDR3 is TGTGCCAGCAGTTTAGGGACAGGGGTTGGCTACACCTTC.

CDR3 residues: CATSRDPSYEQYF. In nucleotides, the CDR3 is TGTGCCACCAGCAGAGATCCGTCCTACGAGCAGTACTTC. This sequence joins TRBV15 and TRBJ2-7, with D uncertain. This CDR3 comprises 13 residues. V dropped 0 bases and J dropped 1 base, with 4 bases sitting between them. The V gene's germline CDR1 is LNHNV and CDR2 YYDKDF (reference sequence). Combining the CDR3 with reference TRBV15 and TRBJ2-7 gives the whole variable domain DAMVIQNPRYQVTQFGKPVTLSCSQTLNHNVMYWYQQKSSQAPKLLFHYYDKDFNNEADTPDNFQSRRPNTSFCFLDIRSPGLGDTAMYLCATSRDPSYEQYFGPGTRLTVT.